This T cell receptor (beta chain) was sequenced for a study of Graves' ophthalmopathy and Graves' hyperthyroidism (dated by TCRdb to the late 2010s). Some background on the complete study: Peripheral blood samples were taken at the time of initial diagnosis, before any treatment was given. To tell Graves' ophthalmopathy apart from Graves' hyperthyroidism, and to predict which patients would progress to ophthalmopathy, the study relied on TCR beta repertoire signatures. In total, over 130 blood samples were TCR-sequenced: fewer than 50 ophthalmopathy, roughly 80 hyperthyroidism and some 17 hyperthyroidism-to-ophthalmopathy patients. To explore V-J signatures that separate ophthalmopathy from hyperthyroidism, a discovery set of approximately 100 patients was enrolled, consisting of fewer than 45 with ophthalmopathy and some 59 with stable hyperthyroidism. An independent validation cohort comprised some 18 hyperthyroidism patients and 15 to 17 patients who later progressed from hyperthyroidism to ophthalmopathy. In more than five hyperthyroidism patients, T-cell repertoires of thyroid tissue and blood were compared. Once sampling was done, hyperthyroidism patients were given methimazole at a starting dose of 30 mg daily, while ophthalmopathy patients were given high-dose intravenous methylprednisolone. General findings and caveats noted by the study authors: In validation, the model predicted ophthalmopathy progression with about 71% sensitivity and about 77% specificity; 12 predicted patients were CT-confirmed with GO in a median of 6.5 months. Among expanded thyroid clonotypes with frequency above 0.001, most also showed up in blood, which suggests that blood repertoires may reflect the thyroid immune response. No statistical method was used to set the sample size in advance, and the investigators knew which group each participant was assigned to. In cross-validation, the 13-signature model distinguished ophthalmopathy from stable hyperthyroidism with about 89% sensitivity and 81% to 82% specificity, while in the test set the corresponding values were around 79% and 71%.

For repertoire sequencing, TCR beta CDR3 regions were amplified from RNA transcripts. HTBI primers and the Qiagen OneStep RT-PCR kit were used in a first-round RT-PCR, which was followed by a second-round multiplex PCR, size selection and purification. The libraries underwent paired-end sequencing with 100 bp reads on an Illumina HiSeq2000. Processing in the source paper ran as follows. SOAPnuke was used for read processing, and reads with adapters, uncalled bases, a mean Phred below 15, or no exact constant-primer or identifier match were discarded. COPE v1.2.5 was used to merge the high-quality paired reads. Unique nucleotide sequences were defined as clonotypes and aligned to IMGT TRB V, D and J references using MiTCR v1.1. Analysis was restricted to V-J combinations with a frequency above 0.0001, which covered just over 98% of repertoires. For each V-J combination, a TCR clonal expansion and chaos score was defined as the ratio of F50 clonal expansion to chaos observed in the TCRdist matrix. Welch's t-statistics and random forest were used to reduce features to about 14 V-J combinations, which were fed into a naive Bayes classifier. The similarity between thyroid and blood repertoires was quantified using the Morisita-Horn index. TCRdb trimmed the raw reads at Q25, called clones with MiXCR and kept productive beta chains. Each entry merges the rows of one CDR3 protein and shows their most common DNA and genes. What appears here as the V and J calls and clone size reflects TCRdb's work, not the paper's. This sample gives under 350,000 distinct CDR3 sequences in total; roughly 15% of them show up just once. The biggest ten clones account for around an eighth of the sample.

Ophthalmopathy patients had moderately to severely active disease, Clinical Activity Score of at least 3, NOSPECS grade of at least 4, and disease duration under 3 months. Patients with other autoimmune diseases, uncontrolled infections, pregnancy or lactation were excluded. Clinical symptoms, serum thyroxine, TRAb, thyroid ultrasound and orbital computed tomography were used for diagnosis. Ficoll-Paque density gradient centrifugation was used to isolate PBMCs from approximately 10 ml of fresh peripheral blood. Trizol reagent was used to extract the total RNA, and its quality was then checked on an Agilent 2100 Bioanalyzer. This clonotype was seen many times. Its antigen specificity is not known. No base qualities exist here, and no much larger clone lies one base off it. This TCR derives from an adult man with Graves' ophthalmopathy. Sequenced sample: peripheral blood.

The base sequence is TGTGCCAGCAGTTTCCAATACAGGGGTACCTACGAGCAGTACTTC. Its coded protein is CASSFQYRGTYEQYF. Recombination linked TRBV6-5 to TRBJ2-7, with 7 bases in between that match TRBD1. The germline V gene provides CDR1 MNHEY and CDR2 SVGAGI. The cysteine opens and the phenylalanine closes a CDR3 of 15 amino acids. Just the 45-base CDR3 DNA is kept, in frame starting at base 1. From V the trimming removes 4 bases and from J it removes 2 bases, while the gene matches leave 8 bases of the junction unaccounted for.